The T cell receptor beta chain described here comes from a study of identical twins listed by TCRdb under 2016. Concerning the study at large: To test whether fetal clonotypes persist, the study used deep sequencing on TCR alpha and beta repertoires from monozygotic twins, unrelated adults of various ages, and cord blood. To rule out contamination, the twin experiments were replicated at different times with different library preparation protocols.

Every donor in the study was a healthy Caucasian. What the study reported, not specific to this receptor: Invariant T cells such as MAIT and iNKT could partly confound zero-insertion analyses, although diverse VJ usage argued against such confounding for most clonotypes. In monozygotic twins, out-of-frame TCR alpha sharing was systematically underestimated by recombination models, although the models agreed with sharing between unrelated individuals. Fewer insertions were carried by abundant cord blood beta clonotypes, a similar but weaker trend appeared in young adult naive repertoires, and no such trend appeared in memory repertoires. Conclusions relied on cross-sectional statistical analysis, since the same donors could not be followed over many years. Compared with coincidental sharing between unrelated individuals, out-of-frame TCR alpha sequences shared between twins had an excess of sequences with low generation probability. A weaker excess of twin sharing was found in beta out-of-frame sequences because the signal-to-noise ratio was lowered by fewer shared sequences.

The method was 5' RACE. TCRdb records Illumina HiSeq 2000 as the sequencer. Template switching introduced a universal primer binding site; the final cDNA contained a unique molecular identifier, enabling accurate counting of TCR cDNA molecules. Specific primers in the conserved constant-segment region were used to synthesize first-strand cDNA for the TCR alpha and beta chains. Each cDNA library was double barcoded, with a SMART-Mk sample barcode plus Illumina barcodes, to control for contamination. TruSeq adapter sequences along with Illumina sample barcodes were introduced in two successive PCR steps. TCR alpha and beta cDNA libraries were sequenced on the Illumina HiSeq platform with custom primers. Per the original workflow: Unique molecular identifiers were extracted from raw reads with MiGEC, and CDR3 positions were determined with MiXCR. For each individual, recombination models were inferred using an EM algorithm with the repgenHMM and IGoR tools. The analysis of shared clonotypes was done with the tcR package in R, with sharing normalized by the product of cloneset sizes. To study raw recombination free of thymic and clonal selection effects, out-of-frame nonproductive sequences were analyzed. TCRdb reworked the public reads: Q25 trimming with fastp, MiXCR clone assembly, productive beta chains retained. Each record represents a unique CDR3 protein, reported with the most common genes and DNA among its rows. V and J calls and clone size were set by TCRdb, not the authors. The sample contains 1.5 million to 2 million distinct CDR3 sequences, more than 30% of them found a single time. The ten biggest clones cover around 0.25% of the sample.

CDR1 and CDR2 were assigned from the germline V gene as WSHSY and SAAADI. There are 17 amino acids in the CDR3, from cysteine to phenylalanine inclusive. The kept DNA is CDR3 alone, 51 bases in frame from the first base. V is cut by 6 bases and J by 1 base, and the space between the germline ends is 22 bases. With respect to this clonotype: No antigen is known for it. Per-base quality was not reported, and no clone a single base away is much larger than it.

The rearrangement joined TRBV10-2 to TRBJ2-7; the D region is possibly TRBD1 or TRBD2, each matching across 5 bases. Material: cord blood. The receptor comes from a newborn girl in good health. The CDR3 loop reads CASRRNNGATSSYEQYF. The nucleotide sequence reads TGCGCCAGCAGAAGAAACAACGGGGCAACATCGTCCTACGAGCAGTACTTC.